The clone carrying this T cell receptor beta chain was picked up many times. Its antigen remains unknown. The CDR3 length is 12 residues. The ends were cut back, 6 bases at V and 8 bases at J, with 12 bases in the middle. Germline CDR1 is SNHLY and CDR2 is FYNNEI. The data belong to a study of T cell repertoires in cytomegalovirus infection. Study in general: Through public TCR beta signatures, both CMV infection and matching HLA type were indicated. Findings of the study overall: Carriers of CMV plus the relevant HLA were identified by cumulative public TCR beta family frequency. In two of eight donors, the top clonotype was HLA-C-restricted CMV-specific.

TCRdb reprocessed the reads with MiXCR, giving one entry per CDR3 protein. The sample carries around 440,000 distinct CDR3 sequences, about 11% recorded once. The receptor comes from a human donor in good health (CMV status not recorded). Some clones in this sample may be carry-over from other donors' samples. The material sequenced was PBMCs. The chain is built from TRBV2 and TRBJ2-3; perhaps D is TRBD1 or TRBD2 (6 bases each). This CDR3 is CASSWGDITQYF. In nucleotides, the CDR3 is TGTGCCAGCAGCTGGGGGGACATTACGCAGTATTTT.